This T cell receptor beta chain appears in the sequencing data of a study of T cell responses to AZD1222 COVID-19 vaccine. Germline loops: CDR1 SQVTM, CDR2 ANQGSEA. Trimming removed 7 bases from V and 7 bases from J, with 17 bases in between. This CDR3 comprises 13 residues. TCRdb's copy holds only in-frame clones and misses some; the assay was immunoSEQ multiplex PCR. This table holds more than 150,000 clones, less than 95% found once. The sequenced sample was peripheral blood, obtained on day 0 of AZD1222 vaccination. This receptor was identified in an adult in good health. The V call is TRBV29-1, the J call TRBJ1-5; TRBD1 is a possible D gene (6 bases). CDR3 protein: CSAQQGSGQPQHF. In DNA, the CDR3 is TGCAGCGCCCAACAGGGTTCGGGCCAGCCCCAGCATTTT.